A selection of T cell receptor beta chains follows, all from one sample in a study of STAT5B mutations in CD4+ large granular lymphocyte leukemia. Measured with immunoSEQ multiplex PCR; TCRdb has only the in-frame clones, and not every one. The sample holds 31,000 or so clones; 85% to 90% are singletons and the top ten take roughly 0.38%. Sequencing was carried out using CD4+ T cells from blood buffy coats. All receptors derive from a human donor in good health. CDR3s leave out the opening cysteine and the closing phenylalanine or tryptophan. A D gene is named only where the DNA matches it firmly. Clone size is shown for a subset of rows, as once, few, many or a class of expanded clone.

CDR3: ASSEWGRAGETQY
D: .
V: TRBV25-1
size: .
J: TRBJ2-5

CDR3: ASSISFGSNQPQH
D: .
V: TRBV19
size: .
J: TRBJ1-5

CDR3: ASSFGQGNSGNTIY
D: TRBD1
V: TRBV5-6
size: .
J: TRBJ1-3

CDR3: AWGEGGHPGAF
D: .
V: TRBV30
size: .
J: TRBJ1-1

CDR3: AIGTSGSKGNEQF
D: TRBD2
V: TRBV10-3
size: .
J: TRBJ2-1

CDR3: ASSYSGQETQY
D: .
V: TRBV6-5
size: .
J: TRBJ2-5

CDR3: ASRDAYEQY
D: .
V: TRBV5-1
size: once
J: .

CDR3: SVGARTGAQNTEAF
D: TRBD1
V: TRBV29-1
size: .
J: TRBJ1-1

CDR3: ASSLRGSSTDTQY
D: .
V: TRBV7-3
size: .
J: TRBJ2-3

CDR3: ASQALTSYNEQF
D: .
V: TRBV19
size: .
J: TRBJ2-1

CDR3: ASSKGGQNTEAF
D: .
V: TRBV6-6
size: .
J: TRBJ1-1

CDR3: ASSYQGGSNQPQH
D: TRBD1
V: TRBV28
size: .
J: TRBJ1-5

CDR3: ASSMGYQETQY
D: .
V: TRBV19
size: few
J: TRBJ2-5

CDR3: ASSYLTNTGELF
D: .
V: TRBV6-6
size: .
J: TRBJ2-2

CDR3: ASSGRLAGSTDTQY
D: TRBD2
V: TRBV14
size: .
J: TRBJ2-3

CDR3: ASSLGAGRI
D: .
V: TRBV5-6
size: .
J: TRBJ1-1

CDR3: ASSFRGGPYEQY
D: .
V: TRBV19
size: .
J: TRBJ2-7

CDR3: ASRTLGGYGYT
D: .
V: TRBV6-5
size: few
J: TRBJ1-2

CDR3: ASSNSGTSTQNEQF
D: .
V: TRBV4-2
size: once
J: TRBJ2-1

CDR3: ASSEVGLGIFDTQY
D: TRBD2
V: TRBV25-1
size: .
J: TRBJ2-3

CDR3: ASRGGLNQPQH
D: .
V: TRBV6-1
size: .
J: TRBJ1-5

CDR3: AWSQETGIGYNSPLH
D: TRBD1
V: TRBV30
size: .
J: TRBJ1-6

CDR3: ASRSRNQPQH
D: .
V: TRBV6-5
size: .
J: TRBJ1-5

CDR3: ASSQEQGSYNEQF
D: TRBD1
V: TRBV14
size: .
J: TRBJ2-1

CDR3: SVAGRGTDTQY
D: TRBD1
V: TRBV29-1
size: .
J: TRBJ2-3

CDR3: SVVGENTEAF
D: .
V: TRBV29-1
size: .
J: TRBJ1-1

CDR3: ASMGRGPLNTEAF
D: TRBD1
V: TRBV5-1
size: .
J: TRBJ1-1

CDR3: ASTSRELDTQY
D: .
V: TRBV5-1
size: .
J: TRBJ2-3

CDR3: ASSIGQGYEQY
D: TRBD1
V: TRBV28
size: .
J: TRBJ2-7

CDR3: ASSPQGNEQF
D: .
V: TRBV18
size: .
J: TRBJ2-1

CDR3: ASSLGDKNTEAF
D: .
V: TRBV27
size: .
J: TRBJ1-1

CDR3: ASSRPDRGVTEAF
D: TRBD1
V: TRBV4-2
size: .
J: TRBJ1-1

CDR3: ASRPWTGNQPQH
D: .
V: TRBV28
size: .
J: TRBJ1-5